The T cell receptor beta chain under discussion was sequenced for a study of T cells in narcolepsy. For the study at large: Donors had narcolepsy type 1 or type 2, or were healthy controls. Study-level findings and limits: Autoreactive clone sequences were missing from some blood memory CD4+ repertoires. Same-patient CSF and blood CD4+ T cell clonotypes included HCRT-specific and TRIB2-specific autoreactive ones. Blood of same and different patients, but not healthy controls, reportedly held recurring autoreactive clonotypes.

TCRdb's table, derived via immunoSEQ multiplex PCR, lists solely in-frame clones and lacks some. The sample has roughly 35,000 clones; less than 90% are singletons. The CDR3 sequence is 15 residues long. V was pared by 6 bases and J by 4 bases, with 19 bases between. Germline lookup yields CDR1 MNHEY and CDR2 SVGAGI. About this clone itself: The antigen is unknown.

Sequenced material: memory (CD45RA-) CD4+ T cells from blood. The TCR sequence derives from a human donor in good health. The chain recombines TRBV6-5 with TRBJ2-7; D uncertain. Here the CDR3 DNA reads TGTGCCAGCAGACCCCTTGACACTATATTATACGAGCAGTACTTC. Translated, it gives CASRPLDTILYEQYF.